A single T cell receptor (beta chain) is shown here with its context. Its cognate antigen is unknown. The source of the sample is a study of a mutant IDH1 vaccine in newly diagnosed glioma. Overall study context: Vaccines began 4-6 weeks after radiotherapy alone, or with temozolomide cycles. Patients got radiotherapy, temozolomide, or both beforehand, and most got both.

This CDR3 region has 11 residues. With 7 bases removed from V and 3 bases from J, the gap between germline ends came to 7 bases. Germline values: CDR1 SGHTA, CDR2 FQGNSA. Noted time point: week 5, during vaccination. It was 300 ug of mutant IDH1 20-mer peptide that made up each vaccine dose, given with topical imiquimod. Donors harbored newly found WHO grade 3 or 4 IDH1-mutant, ATRX-lost astrocytomas. Assay used: immunoSEQ multiplex PCR; TCRdb lists only in-frame clones, some missing. The sample carries tens of thousands of clones, 80% to 90% recorded once. Sequencing used PBMCs, obtained from a glioma patient whose treatment included an IDH1 peptide vaccine. This TCR was recovered from a woman between 45 and 65 years old with glioma. V gene TRBV7-2 combines with J gene TRBJ2-7; TRBD2 is a possible D gene (5 bases). The CDR3, as DNA: TGTGCCAGCACCGACTACTACGAGCAGTACTTC. Translated, it gives CASTDYYEQYF. Variable domain in full (rest from reference TRBV7-2 and TRBJ2-7): GAGVSQSPSNKVTEKGKDVELRCDPISGHTALYWYRQSLGQGLEFLIYFQGNSAPDKSGLPSDRFSAERTGGSVSTLTIQRTQQEDSAVYLCASTDYYEQYFGPGTRLTVT.